This T cell receptor beta chain was documented in a study of blood T cell repertoires in COVID-19. Study context: The cDNA or gDNA used as material had been derived from T cells, B-cell-depleted T cells, or PBMCs.

Germline assignment: CDR1 SEHNR and CDR2 FQNEAQ (reference sequence). V was pared by 5 bases and J by 9 bases, with 5 bases of the junction left unmatched. This CDR3 spans 14 amino acids. In the authors' workflow: From reference gene primer amplification, estimates of nucleated cell counts were derived. Profiling relied on immunoSEQ multiplex PCR, and the TCRdb table lists in-frame clones only, not all of them. V, J and clone size are taken as reported in that table, and D and trimming were inferred from the DNA itself. The data contain roughly 120,000 clones, around 91% of them singletons. Sequenced material: peripheral blood. The source is a woman aged 60-75 years with COVID-19, enrolled during active disease. V and J are TRBV7-9 and TRBJ1-6; TRBD1 agrees at 9 bases. The CDR3 spells CASSRGQGSSPLHF. The CDR3 region has the DNA TGTGCCAGCAGCCGGGGACAGGGTAGTTCACCCCTCCACTTT. The whole variable domain, filled in from reference TRBV7-9 and TRBJ1-6, reads DTGVSQNPRHKITKRGQNVTFRCDPISEHNRLYWYRQTLGQGPEFLTYFQNEAQLEKSRLLSDRFSAERPKGSFSTLEIQRTEQGDSAMYLCASSRGQGSSPLHFGNGTRLTVT.